These 18 T cell receptor beta chains originate from one sample sequenced in a study of somatic mutations in cytotoxic T cells in rheumatoid arthritis. Sequencing was performed with immunoSEQ multiplex PCR; in TCRdb, only in-frame clones are kept and a portion is missing. The data show about 25,000 clones, with approximately 73% seen just once and roughly a tenth held by the top ten. Specimen: CD8+ T cells sorted from blood. The receptor source for this set is a woman younger than 30 in good health.

The genes are TRBV28 and TRBJ2-3, with no clear D. Germline CDR1 and CDR2: MDHEN and SYDVKM. CDR3 length equals 17 residues. V was shortened by 3 bases and J by 0 bases, with 16 bases between the two germline ends. The CDR3 nucleotides are TGTGCCAGCAGTTTCTCCCCCAACCGGCCTAGCACAGATACGCAGTATTTT. Translation gives CASSFSPNRPSTDTQYF. The full variable domain, with the rest looked up from reference TRBV28 and TRBJ2-3, is DVKVTQSSRYLVKRTGEKVFLECVQDMDHENMFWYRQDPGLGLRLIYFSYDVKMKEKGDIPEGYSVSREKKERFSLILESASTNQTSMYLCASSFSPNRPSTDTQYFGPGTRLTVL.

The chain employs TRBV7-3 and TRBJ2-1, with D uncertain. The V end lost 1 base, the J end lost 3 bases, and 7 bases lay between the germline ends. The CDR3 is made up of 14 amino acids. CDR1 SGHTA and CDR2 FQGTGA come from the germline V gene. The CDR3 DNA follows: TGTGCCAGCAGCTTAAGGCACAGCTACAATGAGCAGTTCTTC. It is translated as CASSLRHSYNEQFF.

The chain employs TRBV30 and TRBJ1-6; tentatively, D is TRBD1 (6 bases). CDR1 is GTSNPN, CDR2 SVGIG, per germline (reference sequence). This CDR3 contains 14 residues. Trimming took off 2 bases at V and 8 bases at J, with 13 bases between the two ends. The CDR3 sequence: CAWSPGTLDSPLHF. In nucleotides, the CDR3 is TGTGCCTGGAGTCCCGGGACACTCGATTCACCCCTCCACTTT.

This clone showed up just a few times. The chain has TRBV29-1 and TRBJ1-1, with a tentative D call TRBD1 (6 bases). The germline V gene has CDR1 SQVTM and CDR2 ANQGSEA. Trimming stripped 6 bases from V and 5 bases from J, with 13 bases between. The CDR3 runs to 12 residues. The DNA for the CDR3 is TGCAGCGTAAACGCAGGGGTAACTGAAGCTTTCTTT. Translation gives CSVNAGVTEAFF.

The V call is TRBV29-1, the J call TRBJ1-2; D remains ambiguous. V was shortened by 8 bases and J by 13 bases, with 17 bases between the two germline ends. Germline V lookup: CDR1 SQVTM, CDR2 ANQGSEA. The CDR3 consists of 10 residues. The CDR3 region has the DNA TGCAGCACCCGGGAAGGGCATTGCACCTTC. It is translated as CSTREGHCTF.

To note about this clone: In this CDR3 the conserved last residue, phenylalanine or tryptophan, is missing, so a read error is likely. The DNA is left out, because the CDR3 cannot be placed on it with certainty; the CDR3 is given as TCRdb lists it. The chain uses TRBV29-1 and TRBJ1-2. Germline V CDR1 and CDR2: SQVTM, ANQGSEA. The length of the CDR3 is 10 amino acids, counting both ends. The CDR3: CSVGEDGGHL.

J is TRBJ1-1 and V is TRBV7-9; D unclear. Trimming left V 4 bases short and J 4 bases short, with 19 bases between. Germline values: CDR1 SEHNR, CDR2 FQNEAQ (reference sequence). There are 16 residues in the CDR3. CDR3: CASSSIPVPSSTEAFF. The CDR3 DNA reads as TGTGCCAGCAGCTCGATCCCCGTTCCGTCCAGCACTGAAGCTTTCTTT.

This chain joins TRBV4-1 and TRBJ2-2, with D maybe TRBD2 (5 bases). V was pared by 1 base and J by 3 bases, with 15 bases between. This CDR3 spans 17 amino acids. From germline, CDR1 is MGHRA and CDR2 YSYEKL. CDR3 residues: CASSQGTPEGYTGELFF. CDR3 nucleotides: TGCGCCAGCAGCCAAGGGACTCCAGAGGGTTACACCGGGGAGCTGTTTTTT.

This sequence joins TRBV7-9 and TRBJ2-1; D call uncertain. The V and J ends lost 0 bases and 3 bases respectively, with 0 bases between them. Looked up from germline, CDR1 is SEHNR and CDR2 is FQNEAQ (reference sequence). The CDR3 has 12 residues. The CDR3 DNA sequence: TGTGCCAGCAGCTTAGCCTACAATGAGCAGTTCTTC. It is translated as CASSLAYNEQFF.

The chain employs TRBV28 and TRBJ2-3, with 10 bases lining up with TRBD1. Germline V lookup: CDR1 MDHEN, CDR2 SYDVKM. The J segment lost 2 bases and the V segment lost 6 bases, leaving 8 bases of the junction unmatched. This CDR3 comprises 16 residues. CDR3 protein: CASSLGQGEFTDTQYF. In nucleotides, the CDR3 is TGTGCCAGCAGCCTAGGACAGGGGGAGTTCACAGATACGCAGTATTTT.

The chain links TRBV7-3 to TRBJ1-6; D unresolved. Trimming left V 0 bases short and J 0 bases short, with 6 bases between. The CDR3 covers 16 residues. The germline gives CDR1 SGHTA, CDR2 FQGTGA. The CDR3: CASSLTGSSYNSPLHF. The CDR3 DNA sequence: TGTGCCAGCAGCTTAACAGGGAGCTCCTATAATTCACCCCTCCACTTT.

The chain couples TRBV11-2 to TRBJ2-7; the match to TRBD1 covers 9 bases. The junction had 0 bases not matched to a gene; V was cut back by 1 base and J by 2 bases. Germline lookup yields CDR1 SGHAT and CDR2 FQNNGV. The CDR3 spans 14 residues. Here the CDR3 DNA reads TGTGCCAGCAGCTTAGGGACAGGGGCCTACGAGCAGTACGTC. Protein product: CASSLGTGAYEQYV.

V usage is TRBV7-9 and J usage is TRBJ2-1, with D maybe TRBD1 (7 bases). Germline CDR1 SEHNR, CDR2 FQNEAQ (reference sequence). V lost 3 bases, J lost 2 bases, and 14 bases lay in between. CDR3 length: 16 residues. The CDR3 loop is CASSFWGGTAYNEQFF. CDR3 DNA: TGTGCCAGCAGCTTTTGGGGCGGGACAGCCTACAATGAGCAGTTCTTC.

The genes are TRBV5-8 and TRBJ2-1, with D possibly matching TRBD2 (6 bases). CDR3 size: 12 residues. The germline V gene has CDR1 SGHTS and CDR2 YDEGEE. Trimming shortened V by 4 bases and J by 10 bases, and 12 bases separated the two germline ends. For the CDR3, the DNA is TGTGCCAGCAGCCCCGGACTATACGAGCAGTTCTTC. Translation gives CASSPGLYEQFF.

The genes are TRBV5-1 and TRBJ2-5, with 7 bases that match TRBD1. The end of the DNA aligns better with TRBJ2-7, so the J call may be wrong. This CDR3 has 15 amino acids. CDR1 is SGHRS and CDR2 is YFSETQ in the germline V gene. CDR3 loop: CASSSGQDGTYEQYF. In DNA form, the CDR3 reads TGCGCCAGCAGCTCCGGACAGGATGGGACCTACGAGCAGTACTTC.

This clone was detected a few times. The chain carries TRBV10-3 and TRBJ1-1, with D possibly being TRBD1 (6 bases). The germline V gene encodes CDR1 ENHRY and CDR2 SYGVKD. This CDR3 comprises 17 residues. Deletions cut 10 bases from V and 0 bases from J, with 24 bases between. For the CDR3, the DNA is TGTGCCACTAGACTCTACAGGGAGGGAAGGATGAACACTGAAGCTTTCTTT. It yields the protein CATRLYREGRMNTEAFF.

V and J are TRBV6-6 and TRBJ2-1, with 14 positions matching TRBD2. CDR3 length: 16 amino acids. After removal of 0 bases from V and 6 bases from J, the junction contained 1 base not matched to a gene. CDR1 and CDR2 (germline): MNHNY, SVGAGI (reference sequence). CDR3 in amino acids: CASSYSTSGRANEQFF. The CDR3 DNA reads TGTGCCAGCAGTTACTCGACTAGCGGGAGGGCCAATGAGCAGTTCTTC.

The chain has TRBV30 and TRBJ2-1; weak D call: TRBD1 (6 bases). Trimming pared 7 bases from V and 2 bases from J, leaving 12 bases between. The CDR3 is 13 amino acids. In germline, CDR1 is GTSNPN, CDR2 SVGIG (reference sequence). The CDR3 sequence is CALGTTTYNEQFF. CDR3 coding DNA: TGTGCCTTGGGGACAACAACCTACAATGAGCAGTTCTTC.